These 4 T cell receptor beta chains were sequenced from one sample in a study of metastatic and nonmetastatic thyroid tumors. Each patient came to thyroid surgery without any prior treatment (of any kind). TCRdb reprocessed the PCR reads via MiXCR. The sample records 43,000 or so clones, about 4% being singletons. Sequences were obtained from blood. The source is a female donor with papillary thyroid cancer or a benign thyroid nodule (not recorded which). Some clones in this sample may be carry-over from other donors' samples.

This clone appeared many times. CDR3 sequence: CASRSISSGNTIYF. CDR3 DNA sequence: TGCGCCAGCAGGAGTATCAGCTCTGGAAACACCATATATTTT. The chain employs TRBV5-1 and TRBJ1-3, with D uncertain. CDR1 and CDR2 from the germline V gene are SGHRS and YFSETQ. Trimming removed 5 bases at V and 0 bases at J, with 9 bases between. This CDR3 contains 14 residues.

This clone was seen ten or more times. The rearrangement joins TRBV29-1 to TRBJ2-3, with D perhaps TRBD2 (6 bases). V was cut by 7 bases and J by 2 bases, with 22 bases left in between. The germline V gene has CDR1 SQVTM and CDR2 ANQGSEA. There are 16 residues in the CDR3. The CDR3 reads CSGRGSLGRNTDTQYF. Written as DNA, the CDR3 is TGCAGCGGGAGGGGTAGTCTGGGACGGAACACAGATACGCAGTATTTT.

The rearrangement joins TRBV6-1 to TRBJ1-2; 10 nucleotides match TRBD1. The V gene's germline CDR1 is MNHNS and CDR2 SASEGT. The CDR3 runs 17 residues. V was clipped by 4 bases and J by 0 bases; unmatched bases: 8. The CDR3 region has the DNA TGTGCCAGCAGTGCTTGGGACAGGGGACCATCTAACTATGGCTACACCTTC. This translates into CASSAWDRGPSNYGYTF.

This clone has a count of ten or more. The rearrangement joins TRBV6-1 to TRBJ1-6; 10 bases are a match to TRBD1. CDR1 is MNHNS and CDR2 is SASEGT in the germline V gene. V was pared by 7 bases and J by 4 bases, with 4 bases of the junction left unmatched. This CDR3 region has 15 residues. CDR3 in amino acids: CASNDRGPYNSPLHF. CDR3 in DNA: TGTGCCAGCAACGACAGGGGGCCTTATAATTCACCCCTCCACTTT.